This passage covers 32 T cell receptor beta chains from one sample sequenced in a study of blood T cell repertoires in COVID-19. Clones were sequenced by immunoSEQ multiplex PCR, and TCRdb holds only the in-frame ones, with some missing. The sample holds some 41,000 clones, approximately 83% seen once. The sample taken for sequencing was peripheral blood. These receptors were taken from an elderly man in a cohort sampled during active COVID-19.

The rearrangement joins TRBV18 to TRBJ2-7; D might be TRBD1 (5 bases). Germline values: CDR1 KGHSH, CDR2 LQKENI. V was pared by 0 bases and J by 2 bases, with 11 bases between. The CDR3 covers 15 residues. This CDR3 reads CASSPPSGSTYEQYF. For the CDR3, the DNA is TGTGCCAGCTCACCACCGTCAGGGTCGACCTACGAGCAGTACTTC.

This chain joins TRBV27 and TRBJ1-5; D might be TRBD1 (6 bases). Germline values: CDR1 MNHEY, CDR2 SMNVEV (reference sequence). The CDR3 length is 15 residues. The ends were cut back, 5 bases at V and 0 bases at J, with 11 bases in the middle. CDR3: CASSRKGDSNQPQHF. CDR3 sequence (DNA): TGTGCCAGCAGTCGGAAGGGGGATAGCAATCAGCCCCAGCATTTT.

This clone came up a few times. This chain joins TRBV7-6 and TRBJ2-3; 10 nucleotides align to TRBD2. V shed 5 bases, J shed 6 bases, and the junction held 2 bases outside the gene matches. CDR3 length: 13 amino acids. The germline CDR1 and CDR2 sequences are SGHVS and FNYEAQ. This CDR3 is CASSQGLADTQYF. In DNA form, the CDR3 reads TGTGCCAGCAGCCAGGGACTAGCGGATACGCAGTATTTT. Variable domain in full (rest from reference TRBV7-6 and TRBJ2-3): GAGVSQSPRYKVTKRGQDVALRCDPISGHVSLYWYRQALGQGPEFLTYFNYEAQQDKSGLPNDRFSAERPEGSISTLTIQRTEQRDSAMYRCASSQGLADTQYFGPGTRLTVL.

V and J are TRBV7-6 and TRBJ2-5; D possibly corresponds to TRBD1 (6 bases). The germline gives CDR1 SGHVS, CDR2 FNYEAQ. Between the trimmed V and J ends, which lost 5 bases and 5 bases, there was a span of 18 bases. This CDR3 region has 15 residues. CDR3 amino acids: CASSPGWGQGETQYF. The CDR3 coding sequence is TGTGCCAGCAGCCCCGGTTGGGGGCAGGGGGAGACCCAGTACTTC.

V gene TRBV11-3 combines with J gene TRBJ1-2, with D uncertain. This CDR3 has 12 residues. V lost 8 bases, J lost 8 bases, and 15 bases lay in between. CDR1 SGHNT and CDR2 YENEEA come from the germline V gene. In DNA form, the CDR3 reads TGTGCCAGCGGCCCTCAGTCCCCAGGCTACACCTTC. Amino acid sequence: CASGPQSPGYTF.

V gene TRBV9 combines with J gene TRBJ2-5, with a possible D match to TRBD1 (5 bases). Trimming took off 2 bases at V and 1 base at J, with 6 bases between the two ends. The CDR3 contains 13 residues. Looked up from germline, CDR1 is SGDLS and CDR2 is YYNGEE. CDR3 region: CASSVDTQETQYF. CDR3 nucleotides: TGTGCCAGCAGCGTGGACACCCAAGAGACCCAGTACTTC.

The rearrangement joins TRBV6-4 to TRBJ2-1; 12 bases are a match to TRBD1. CDR3 size: 13 residues. Germline V gives CDR1 MRHNA, CDR2 SNTAGT. V shed 5 bases and J 10 bases; nucleotides not matched to a gene: 3. The CDR3 reads CASSRDRGREQFF. The CDR3 coding sequence is TGTGCCAGCAGTCGGGACAGGGGGCGCGAGCAGTTCTTC.

This clone has more than one count but fewer than ten. The chain carries TRBV11-2 and TRBJ2-7, with TRBD2 as a possible D gene (6 bases). Germline V CDR1 and CDR2: SGHAT, FQNNGV. This CDR3 region has 14 residues. Trimming pared 2 bases from V and 10 bases from J, leaving 18 bases between. DNA of the CDR3: TGTGCCAGCAGCTTAATCGAGCGGAGGGCCGTCCAGTACTTC. Encoded protein: CASSLIERRAVQYF. The entire variable domain, with the rest obtained from reference TRBV11-2 and TRBJ2-7, is as follows: EAGVAQSPRYKIIEKRQSVAFWCNPISGHATLYWYQQILGQGPKLLIQFQNNGVVDDSQLPKDRFSAERLKGVDSTLKIQPAKLEDSAVYLCASSLIERRAVQYFGPGTRLTVT.

DNA of the CDR3: TGTGCCAGCATCCAAATTAAGACACGAAAAAAAGCTTTCTTT. It codes for CASIQIKTRKKAFF. The rearrangement uses TRBV7-2 and TRBJ1-1; D is unclear. Trimming pared 7 bases from V and 9 bases from J, leaving 21 bases between. The CDR3 loop spans 14 amino acids. Looked up from germline, CDR1 is SGHTA and CDR2 is FQGNSA.

V and J are TRBV5-1 and TRBJ2-7; TRBD1 agrees at 8 bases. The CDR3 length is 14 residues. Germline V gene data show CDR1 as SGHRS and CDR2 as YFSETQ. The ends lost 4 bases at V and 3 bases at J; junction bases unmatched: 6. CDR3 amino acids: CASSQTGANYEQYF. The DNA of the CDR3 is TGCGCCAGCAGCCAGACAGGGGCGAACTACGAGCAGTACTTC.

The genes are TRBV5-1 and TRBJ1-6; D might be TRBD1 (6 bases). The V end lost 0 bases, the J end lost 7 bases, and 8 bases lay between the germline ends. CDR1 SGHRS and CDR2 YFSETQ come from the germline V gene. This CDR3 spans 14 amino acids. The CDR3 DNA reads as TGCGCCAGCAGCTTGGCAGGGGCGAATTCACCCCTCCACTTT. This translates into CASSLAGANSPLHF.

This clone was seen more than once but under ten times. The chain combines TRBV19 with TRBJ2-2; D is perhaps TRBD1 (5 bases). Germline V gene lookup returns CDR1 LNHDA and CDR2 SQIVND (reference sequence). Trimming removed 1 base from V and 4 bases from J, with 13 bases in between. This CDR3 is 16 amino acids long. CDR3 nucleotides: TGTGCCAGTAGTATAGTGGTTAGTAGGGGCACCGGGGAGCTGTTTTTT. Its protein product is CASSIVVSRGTGELFF.

The V call is TRBV7-3, the J call TRBJ2-5, with 10 bases lining up with TRBD1. From germline, CDR1 is SGHTA and CDR2 FQGTGA. This CDR3 is built from 18 residues. V trimming: 5 bases; J trimming: 2 bases; junction bases outside the gene matches: 14. CDR3 amino acids: CASSPGTGAARAQETQYF. In nucleotides, the CDR3 is TGTGCCAGCAGCCCCGGGACAGGGGCCGCCCGTGCACAAGAGACCCAGTACTTC.

V is TRBV29-1 and J is TRBJ2-1; 7 nucleotides agree with TRBD2. The CDR3 is made up of 13 amino acids. V lost 7 bases, J lost 6 bases, and 9 bases stayed unmatched. Germline CDR1 and CDR2: SQVTM and ANQGSEA. DNA for the CDR3: TGCAGCGGGACACTAGCGCCGGGCAATGAGCAGTTCTTC. It encodes CSGTLAPGNEQFF.

CDR3 sequence: CASSTGLINYGYTF. CDR3 nucleotides: TGTGCCAGTAGTACCGGACTGATTAACTATGGCTACACCTTC. The gene calls are TRBV19 and TRBJ1-2; D remains unclear. The CDR3 consists of 14 residues. The V end was cut by 4 bases, the J end by 1 base, with 10 bases between. Per the germline V gene, CDR1 is LNHDA and CDR2 is SQIVND (reference sequence).

The chain has TRBV5-1 and TRBJ1-1, with D maybe TRBD1 (5 bases). The V end lost 0 bases, the J end lost 2 bases, and 11 bases lay between the germline ends. The CDR3 sequence is 15 residues long. Germline CDR1 SGHRS, CDR2 YFSETQ. CDR3 coding DNA: TGCGCCAGCAGCTTGGGGGCGGGGCGTAACACTGAAGCTTTCTTT. This codes for CASSLGAGRNTEAFF.

This clone has more than one count but fewer than ten. The V and J genes are TRBV6-6 and TRBJ2-7, with D maybe TRBD2 (6 bases). With 0 bases removed from V and 0 bases from J, the gap between germline ends came to 9 bases. The V gene's germline CDR1 is MNHNY and CDR2 SVGAGI (reference sequence). There are 15 residues in the CDR3. The CDR3: CASSYSGGGSYEQYF. CDR3 nucleotide sequence: TGTGCCAGCAGTTACTCCGGGGGAGGCTCCTACGAGCAGTACTTC.

The rearrangement uses TRBV5-1 and TRBJ1-4; 7 nucleotides align to TRBD1. The CDR3 is 16 amino acids. The germline V gene has CDR1 SGHRS and CDR2 YFSETQ. The V segment lost 4 bases and the J segment 3 bases; nucleotides outside the gene matches: 9. CDR3 region: CASSASGGNSNEKLFF. The CDR3 DNA is TGCGCCAGCAGCGCCTCAGGGGGAAACTCTAATGAAAAACTGTTTTTT.

The chain uses TRBV18 and TRBJ2-7, with a weak D call TRBD2 (7 bases). The CDR3 is 15 residues long. Germline V gene data show CDR1 as KGHSH and CDR2 as LQKENI. V was pared by 2 bases and J by 6 bases, with 17 bases between. This CDR3 is CASSPETGGAGEQYF. CDR3 bases: TGTGCCAGCTCACCAGAGACGGGGGGCGCGGGCGAGCAGTACTTC. Looking up the rest from reference TRBV18 and TRBJ2-7 gives the full variable domain: NAGVMQNPRHLVRRRGQEARLRCSPMKGHSHVYWYRQLPEEGLKFMVYLQKENIIDESGMPKERFSAEFPKEGPSILRIQQVVRGDSAAYFCASSPETGGAGEQYFGPGTRLTVT.

The chain uses TRBV4-3 and TRBJ2-3, with 11 bases fitting TRBD2. V trimming: 4 bases; J trimming: 0 bases; junction bases outside the gene matches: 9. Germline V lookup: CDR1 LGHNA, CDR2 YSLEER. The CDR3 extends over 18 amino acids. The CDR3 bases are TGCGCCAGCAGCCCCCTGACTAGCGGGACTGCTAGCACAGATACGCAGTATTTT. Translating it yields CASSPLTSGTASTDTQYF.

The V and J genes are TRBV5-6 and TRBJ1-6; D gene uncertain. In germline, CDR1 is SGHDT, CDR2 YYEEEE. Deletions cut 0 bases from V and 6 bases from J, with 13 bases between. The CDR3 covers 16 residues. The CDR3 region has the DNA TGTGCCAGCAGCTTGGAGGGAGGTTTGGCTAATTCACCCCTCCACTTT. Its translation is CASSLEGGLANSPLHF.

The chain is built from TRBV2 and TRBJ2-2; 8 nucleotides line up with TRBD2. Losses at the gene ends were 4 bases for V and 0 bases for J; bases not matched to a gene: 7. Looked up from germline, CDR1 is SNHLY and CDR2 is FYNNEI. The CDR3 runs 17 residues. DNA of the CDR3: TGTGCCAGCAGTGTAAGGGCGGGAGGTTCGAACACCGGGGAGCTGTTTTTT. This translates into CASSVRAGGSNTGELFF. The variable domain in full, with the rest retrieved from reference TRBV2 and TRBJ2-2, is EPEVTQTPSHQVTQMGQEVILRCVPISNHLYFYWYRQILGQKVEFLVSFYNNEISEKSEIFDDQFSVERPDGSNFTLKIRSTKLEDSAMYFCASSVRAGGSNTGELFFGEGSRLTVL.

This sequence joins TRBV19 and TRBJ1-2; D not resolved. The germline V gene encodes CDR1 LNHDA and CDR2 SQIVND (reference sequence). The germline V and J ends were trimmed by 7 bases and 0 bases, with 18 bases remaining between them. The CDR3 length is 16 residues. CDR3 DNA sequence: TGTGCCAGTACCTCAAGGTCGGGATCAGCTAACTATGGCTACACCTTC. It is translated as CASTSRSGSANYGYTF.

CDR3 loop: CASSLRRRTRGPEKLFF. CDR3 DNA sequence: TGTGCCAGCAGCTTGCGTAGGAGAACCAGGGGACCTGAAAAACTGTTTTTT. The rearrangement links TRBV5-6 to TRBJ1-4, with D perhaps matching TRBD1 (6 bases). The CDR3 is 17 amino acids. V was trimmed by 1 base and J by 7 bases, leaving 20 bases between them. Germline CDR1 SGHDT, CDR2 YYEEEE.

This chain joins TRBV18 and TRBJ2-7; tentative D call: TRBD2 (6 bases). There are 15 residues in the CDR3. Trimming removed 3 bases from V and 3 bases from J, with 15 bases in between. CDR1 and CDR2 from the germline V gene are KGHSH and LQKENI. DNA of the CDR3: TGTGCCAGCTCACCGGACCGCGCGGGGTACTACGAGCAGTACTTC. Protein: CASSPDRAGYYEQYF. The whole variable domain, remainder taken from reference TRBV18 and TRBJ2-7, is NAGVMQNPRHLVRRRGQEARLRCSPMKGHSHVYWYRQLPEEGLKFMVYLQKENIIDESGMPKERFSAEFPKEGPSILRIQQVVRGDSAAYFCASSPDRAGYYEQYFGPGTRLTVT.

This clone was seen more than once but under ten times. The chain links TRBV10-3 to TRBJ2-1; D remains unclear. CDR1 and CDR2 (germline): ENHRY, SYGVKD. There are 15 residues in the CDR3. V was cut by 0 bases and J by 9 bases, with 15 bases left in between. The CDR3 spells CAISESGRLAAEQFF. CDR3 nucleotides: TGTGCCATCAGTGAGTCCGGTAGATTAGCTGCTGAGCAGTTCTTC.

The rearrangement links TRBV5-8 to TRBJ2-4, with D tentatively TRBD1 (6 bases). Germline lookup yields CDR1 SGHTS and CDR2 YDEGEE. The V and J ends lost 4 bases and 8 bases respectively, with 13 bases between them. The CDR3 loop spans 13 amino acids. The CDR3 sequence: CASSPGRTDIQYF. CDR3 DNA sequence: TGTGCCAGCAGCCCGGGACGGACAGACATTCAGTACTTC. The full variable domain, completed using reference TRBV5-8 and TRBJ2-4, is EAGVTQSPTHLIKTRGQQATLRCSPISGHTSVYWYQQALGLGLQFLLWYDEGEERNRGNFPPRFSGRQFPNYSSELNVNALELEDSALYLCASSPGRTDIQYFGAGTRLSVL.

The chain carries TRBV5-1 and TRBJ1-2, with unresolved D. This CDR3 region has 15 residues. In germline, CDR1 is SGHRS, CDR2 YFSETQ. V gave up 0 bases and J gave up 6 bases, with 15 bases separating them. In DNA form, the CDR3 reads TGCGCCAGCAGCTTGGCCGGCGGCTGGTCTGATGGCTACACCTTC. Translated, it gives CASSLAGGWSDGYTF.

J is TRBJ2-2 and V is TRBV27; D gene ambiguous. Looked up from germline, CDR1 is MNHEY and CDR2 is SMNVEV (reference sequence). The CDR3 has 14 residues. Trimming shortened V by 7 bases and J by 4 bases, and 13 bases separated the two germline ends. CDR3 DNA sequence: TGTGCCAGCAAAATACCGGGTCGCACCGGGGAGCTGTTTTTT. It specifies CASKIPGRTGELFF.

The CDR3 DNA follows: TGTGCCAGCAGCTCGGGAAGGGGGCGCGGATTTAATGAAAAACTGTTTTTT. Amino acids: CASSSGRGRGFNEKLFF. The chain joins TRBV7-9 to TRBJ1-4, with 7 bases fitting TRBD1. CDR3 length: 17 amino acids. CDR1 is SEHNR and CDR2 is FQNEAQ in the germline V gene (reference sequence). J was trimmed by 4 bases and V by 4 bases; bases with no gene match: 12.

The chain employs TRBV4-1 and TRBJ2-1; 7 nucleotides align to TRBD2. The CDR3 is 20 amino acids. Germline CDR1 and CDR2: MGHRA and YSYEKL. The V and J ends lost 0 bases and 2 bases, in that order; junction bases with no gene match: 16. CDR3 in amino acids: CASSQEGDPWRERPYNEQFF. The CDR3 DNA is TGCGCCAGCAGCCAAGAGGGGGATCCCTGGCGGGAGCGCCCCTACAATGAGCAGTTCTTC.

CDR3 sequence (DNA): TGTGCTAGTGGTCTCGGACAGGGTGTTATAACTGAAGCTTTCTTT. This encodes CASGLGQGVITEAFF. This sequence joins TRBV12-5 and TRBJ1-1; 8 bases map to TRBD1. There are 15 residues in the CDR3. The germline V gene has CDR1 LGHNT and CDR2 FRNRAP. V lost 5 bases to trimming and J lost 5 bases; unmatched junction nucleotides: 10.